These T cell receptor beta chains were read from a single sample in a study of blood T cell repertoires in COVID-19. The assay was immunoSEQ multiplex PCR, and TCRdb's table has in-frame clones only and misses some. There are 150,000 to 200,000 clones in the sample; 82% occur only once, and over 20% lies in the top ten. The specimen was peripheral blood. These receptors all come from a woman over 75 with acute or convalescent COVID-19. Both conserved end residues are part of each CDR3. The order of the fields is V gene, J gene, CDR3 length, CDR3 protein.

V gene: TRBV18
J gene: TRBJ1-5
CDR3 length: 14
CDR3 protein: CASSPSSVNQPQHF

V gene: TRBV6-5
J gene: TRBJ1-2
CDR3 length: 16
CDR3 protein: CASSYSEGAAYYGYTF

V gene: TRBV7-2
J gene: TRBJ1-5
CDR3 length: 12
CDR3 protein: CASSYRQGEIHF

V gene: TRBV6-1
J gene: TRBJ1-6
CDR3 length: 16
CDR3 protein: CASSETRVGWDSPLHF

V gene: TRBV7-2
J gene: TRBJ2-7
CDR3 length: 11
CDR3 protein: CASSSYDEQYF

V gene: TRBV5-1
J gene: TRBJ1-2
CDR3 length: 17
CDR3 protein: CASSFFAGQGPSNGYTF

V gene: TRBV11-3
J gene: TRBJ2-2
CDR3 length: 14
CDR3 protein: CASSLGGGAGELFF

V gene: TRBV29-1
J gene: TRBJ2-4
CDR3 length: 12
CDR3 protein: CSVAPMENIQYF

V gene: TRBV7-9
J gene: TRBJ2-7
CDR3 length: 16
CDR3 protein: CASSLMGLAGAYEQYF

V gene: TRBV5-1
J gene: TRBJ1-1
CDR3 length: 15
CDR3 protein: CASSTGTGWNTEAFF

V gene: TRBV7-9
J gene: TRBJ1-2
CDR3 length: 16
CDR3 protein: CASSLDPGQGFNGYTF

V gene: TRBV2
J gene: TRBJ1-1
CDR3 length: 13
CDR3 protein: CASSEVPHGGAFF

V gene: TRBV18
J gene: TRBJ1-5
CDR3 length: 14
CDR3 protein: CASSPSGGNQPQHF

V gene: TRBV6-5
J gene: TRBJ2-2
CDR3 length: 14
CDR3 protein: CASRPTQNTGELFF

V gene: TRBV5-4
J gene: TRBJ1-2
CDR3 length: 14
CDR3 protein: CATSDRGANYGYTF

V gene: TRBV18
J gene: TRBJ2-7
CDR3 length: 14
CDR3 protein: CASSSTSVGYEQYF

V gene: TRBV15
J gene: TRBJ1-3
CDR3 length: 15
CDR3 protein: CATSREATGGNTIYF

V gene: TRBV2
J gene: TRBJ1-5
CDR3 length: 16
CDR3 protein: CASSGLVRQGNQPQHF

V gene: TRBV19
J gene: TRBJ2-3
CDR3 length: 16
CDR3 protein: CASSIRRESPTDTQYF

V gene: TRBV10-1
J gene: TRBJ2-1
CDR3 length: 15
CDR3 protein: CASSESSGAYNEQFF

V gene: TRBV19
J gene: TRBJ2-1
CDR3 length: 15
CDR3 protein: CASSETGGHRNEQFF

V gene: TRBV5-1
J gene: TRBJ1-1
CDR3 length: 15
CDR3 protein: CASSLAGLAGTEAFF

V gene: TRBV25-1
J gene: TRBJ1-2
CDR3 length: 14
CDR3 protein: CASSESGFIGGYTF

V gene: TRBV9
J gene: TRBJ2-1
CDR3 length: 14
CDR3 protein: CASSAGTAYNEQFF

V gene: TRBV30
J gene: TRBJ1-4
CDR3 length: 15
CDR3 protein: CAWKPGQGSNEKLFF

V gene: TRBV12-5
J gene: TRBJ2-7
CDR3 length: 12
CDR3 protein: CASNRDSYEQYF

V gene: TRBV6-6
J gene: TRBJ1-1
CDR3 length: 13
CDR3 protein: CASRPLGSTEAFF

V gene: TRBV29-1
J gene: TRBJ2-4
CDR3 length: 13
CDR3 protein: CSVELSGGNIQYF

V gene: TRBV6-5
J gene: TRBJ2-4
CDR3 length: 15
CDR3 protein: CASSSPGQGSNIQYF

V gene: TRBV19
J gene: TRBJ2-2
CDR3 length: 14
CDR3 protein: CASSPRQGTGELFF

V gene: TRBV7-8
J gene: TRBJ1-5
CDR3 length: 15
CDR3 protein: CASSLQGANNQPQHF

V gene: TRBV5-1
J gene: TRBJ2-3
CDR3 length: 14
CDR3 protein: CASSSGTSTDTQYF

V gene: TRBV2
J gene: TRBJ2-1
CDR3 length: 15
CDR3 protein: CASSPGPSSYNEQFF

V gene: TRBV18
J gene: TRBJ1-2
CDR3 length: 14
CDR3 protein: CASSPQGSNYGYTF

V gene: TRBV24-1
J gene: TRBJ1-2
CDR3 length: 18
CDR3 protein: CATSDLQAPPTVNYGYTF

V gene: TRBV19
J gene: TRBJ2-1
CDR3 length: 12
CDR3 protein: CASSSGGNFQFF

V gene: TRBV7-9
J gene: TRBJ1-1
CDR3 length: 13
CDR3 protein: CASSKVGGTEAFF

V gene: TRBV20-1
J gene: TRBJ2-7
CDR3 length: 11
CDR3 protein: CSAKQGDEQYF

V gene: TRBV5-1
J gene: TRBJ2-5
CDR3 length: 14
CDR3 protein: CASSRQGAKETQYF

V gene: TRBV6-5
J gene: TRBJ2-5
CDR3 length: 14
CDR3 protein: CASSFRLPGETQYF

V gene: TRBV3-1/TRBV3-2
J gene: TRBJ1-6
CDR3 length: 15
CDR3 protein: CASSLGTGAASPLHF

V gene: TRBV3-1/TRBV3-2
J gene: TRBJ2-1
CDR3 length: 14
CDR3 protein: CASSQAGGRHEQFF